This TCR beta chain is drawn from a study of Ad26.COV2.S vaccination and SARS-CoV-2 variants (dated by TCRdb to the early 2020s). With respect to the entire study: Vaccine-arm donors came from COV1001, a multicentre, randomized, double-blind, placebo-controlled phase I-IIa trial of Ad26.COV2.S in healthy adults. Ad26.COV2.S was administered intramuscularly at a dose of 5x10^10 or 1x10^11 viral particles, either as one shot or as two shots given 56 days apart. A total of 32 samples were included in the TCR-sequenced set, comprising approximately 20 Ad26.COV2.S vaccine recipients, 5 placebo recipients and 8 SARS-CoV-2 convalescent individuals. Blinding of investigators to trial group allocation was maintained during experiments and outcome assessment. Trial participants were randomized into five groups of five: low-dose or high-dose Ad26.COV2.S given once or twice, or placebo on both occasions. TCRbeta repertoire sequencing was used to assess the specificity and breadth of SARS-CoV-2-reactive T cell receptors after Ad26.COV2.S vaccination.

The immunoSEQ Assay was the method used to sequence TCRbeta CDR3 regions. After extraction, genomic DNA underwent amplification by bias-controlled multiplex PCR, followed by high-throughput sequencing. On the study's bioinformatics: To quantify the absolute abundance of each unique TCRbeta CDR3 region, sequences were collapsed and filtered. T cell fraction was estimated by normalizing TCRbeta template counts to usable DNA, with usable DNA measured through amplification of reference genes found in all nucleated cells. Repertoire TCRs were annotated as SARS-CoV-2-specific by exact matching of V gene, CDR3 amino acid sequence and J gene to a known reactive TCR set. The reference SARS-CoV-2 TCR set was derived from MIRA and filtered for enrichment in COVID-19-positive ImmuneCODE repertoires, a step that removed public or cross-reactive TCRs. Using the MIRA antigens, annotated TCRs were further analysed by specific ORF or by position within an ORF. Breadth was defined as annotated unique rearrangements over total unique productive rearrangements; depth was the summed frequency of those rearrangements. TCR breadth was compared between groups using two-sided Wilcoxon rank-sum tests. Sourced from immuneACCESS, this table was stored by TCRdb with only in-frame sequences that have V and J called. A share of the clones is absent; for the studies checked, an unresolved V gene accounts for under half, and the remainder has no known explanation. The DNA gave D and trimming, while V, J and clone size come from that table. This sample is represented by around 450,000 clones; about nine tenths of them were singletons. The ten largest make up around 4.2% of the sample.

The CDR1 and CDR2 encoded by the germline V gene are SGHRS and YFSETQ. V and J are trimmed by 2 bases and 3 bases, and the gene matches miss 10 bases of the junction. Taken from cysteine to phenylalanine, the CDR3 has 16 residues. CDR3 DNA is the only sequence kept; it has 48 bases, read in frame from the first base. Concerning this clone: This receptor's antigen is unknown. Per-base quality was not reported, and no clone a single base away is much larger than it.

The treatment or condition label on this specimen signifies: roughly 20 received Ad26.COV2.S at low or high dose, single or two shots; several received placebo; per-sample allocation not given. Repertoires of vaccine and placebo recipients were sequenced from samples collected on day 63 after the first injection. Between 29 July and 7 August 2020, Cohort 1b enrolled some 25 adults aged 18-55 years at one site in Boston, USA. Ad26.COV2.S consisted of a replication-incompetent adenovirus type 26 vector by which a prefusion-stabilized SARS-CoV-2 spike protein from the original Wuhan strain was expressed. Study-wide conclusions, independent of this receptor: The authors noted that the TCR breadth and depth analyses may have underestimated total T cell responses. Substantial breadth of spike-specific CD8+ and CD4+ T cell responses was reported after vaccination. The study was not powered to compare responses between vaccine doses or regimens. Compared with placebo recipients, Ad26.COV2.S recipients showed higher spike-specific TCR breadth (P = 0.0014). Comparable non-spike TCR breadth was observed between vaccine and placebo recipients, consistent with only spike being contained in the vaccine.

The chain uses TRBV5-1 and TRBJ1-2; a stretch of 7 junction bases matches TRBD1. The TCR comes from a person aged 18-65 years who received the Ad26.COV2.S COVID-19 vaccine or a placebo. Sequencing was performed on peripheral blood, taken in a trial of Ad26.COV2.S vaccine versus placebo. For the CDR3, the sequence is CASSFQEGARDYGYTF. The DNA sequence is as follows: TGCGCCAGCAGCTTCCAGGAGGGGGCACGGGACTATGGCTACACCTTC.